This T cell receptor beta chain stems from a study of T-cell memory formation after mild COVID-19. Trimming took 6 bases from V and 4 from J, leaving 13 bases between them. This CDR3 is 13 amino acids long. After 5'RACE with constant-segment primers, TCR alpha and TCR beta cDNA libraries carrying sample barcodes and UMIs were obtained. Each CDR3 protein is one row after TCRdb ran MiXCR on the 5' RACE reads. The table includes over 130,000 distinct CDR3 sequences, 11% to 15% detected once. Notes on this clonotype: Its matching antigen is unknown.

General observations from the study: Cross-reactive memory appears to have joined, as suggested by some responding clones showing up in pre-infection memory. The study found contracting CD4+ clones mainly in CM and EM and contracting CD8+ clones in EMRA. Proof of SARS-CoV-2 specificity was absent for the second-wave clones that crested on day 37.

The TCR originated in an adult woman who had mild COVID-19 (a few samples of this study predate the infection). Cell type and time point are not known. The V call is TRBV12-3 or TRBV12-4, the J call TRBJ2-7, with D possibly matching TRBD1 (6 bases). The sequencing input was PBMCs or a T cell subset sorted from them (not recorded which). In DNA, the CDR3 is TGTGCCAGCAGGAGACAGGAATCATACGAGCAGTACTTC. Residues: CASRRQESYEQYF.